What follows describes a single TCR beta chain. Those enrolled in Seattle joined during active infection and were followed longitudinally afterward. Original analysis: Reference gene primer amplification yielded estimated nucleated cell counts. Measured with immunoSEQ multiplex PCR; TCRdb has only the in-frame clones, and not every one. V and J calls and clone size are those listed in that table; D and trimming were worked out from the DNA. The repertoire holds fewer than 250,000 clones, 80% to 95% seen once, with 0.83% in the top ten. The entry originates in a study of blood T cell repertoires in COVID-19. Study context: Sites in the United States, Italy and Spain provided acute and convalescent COVID-19 samples. Nucleic acid was either cDNA or gDNA, and it came from T cells, B-cell-depleted T cells, or PBMCs.

What was sequenced was peripheral blood. The TCR originated in a man between 25 and 39 years old with COVID-19, enrolled during active disease.

The CDR3 nucleotides read TGTGCCAGCAAAATCGACAGTGGCAGCAATCAGCCCCAGCATTTT. This codes for CASKIDSGSNQPQHF. The chain recombines TRBV2 with TRBJ1-5, with a weak D call TRBD1 (5 bases). The CDR3 consists of 15 residues. Trimming pared 7 bases from V and 1 base from J, leaving 14 bases between. Germline V gene sequence: CDR1 SNHLY, CDR2 FYNNEI.